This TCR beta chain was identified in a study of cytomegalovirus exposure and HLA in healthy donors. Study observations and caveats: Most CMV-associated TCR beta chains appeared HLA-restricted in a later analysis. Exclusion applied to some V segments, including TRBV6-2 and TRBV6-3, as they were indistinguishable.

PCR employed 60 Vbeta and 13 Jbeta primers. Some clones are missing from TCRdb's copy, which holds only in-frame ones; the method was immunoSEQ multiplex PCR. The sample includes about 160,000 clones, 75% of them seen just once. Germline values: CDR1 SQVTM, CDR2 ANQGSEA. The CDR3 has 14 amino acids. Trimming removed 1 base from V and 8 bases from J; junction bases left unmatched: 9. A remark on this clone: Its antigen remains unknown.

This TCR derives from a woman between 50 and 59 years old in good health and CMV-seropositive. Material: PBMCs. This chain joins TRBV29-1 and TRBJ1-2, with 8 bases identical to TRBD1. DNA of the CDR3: TGCAGCGTTGAAGGTTGGGACAGGCGAGAAGGCTACACCTTC. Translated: CSVEGWDRREGYTF.